This passage covers 13 T cell receptor beta chains from one sample sequenced in a study of T cell changes during pregnancy in multiple sclerosis. Only in-frame clones appear in the TCRdb table, and some are missing; sequencing was by immunoSEQ multiplex PCR. The table lists roughly 75,000 clones, roughly 91% of them singletons, with just over 2.5% in the top ten. Sequences were derived from peripheral blood, sampled after pregnancy. The receptors stem from a female donor in good health, enrolled as a control in a pregnancy study.

The chain's CDR3 is CATSREQGTGANVLTF. Here the CDR3 DNA reads TGTGCCACCAGCAGAGAACAGGGGACTGGGGCCAACGTCCTGACTTTC. The genes are TRBV15 and TRBJ2-6; 7 bases line up with TRBD1. CDR1 is LNHNV, CDR2 YYDKDF, per germline (reference sequence). The CDR3 contains 16 residues. Unmatched junction bases numbered 1, after V lost 0 bases and J lost 2 bases.

This sequence joins TRBV7-9 and TRBJ1-2; TRBD1 agrees at 7 bases. After removal of 8 bases from V and 7 bases from J, the junction contained 10 bases not matched to a gene. CDR3 size: 13 residues. Germline V CDR1 and CDR2: SEHNR, FQNEAQ (reference sequence). CDR3 loop: CASGPTGIVGYTF. Written as DNA, the CDR3 is TGTGCCAGCGGCCCGACAGGGATCGTTGGCTACACCTTC.

The chain joins TRBV7-3 to TRBJ1-2, with D possibly matching TRBD1 (5 bases). The V gene lost 4 bases and the J gene lost 3 bases, with 12 bases spanning the gap. Germline V CDR1 and CDR2: SGHTA, FQGTGA. The CDR3 length is 14 residues. The DNA of the CDR3 is TGTGCCAGCAGCTCCAGTGGGGGGGACTATGGCTACACCTTC. Its translation is CASSSSGGDYGYTF.

This clone was seen just once. J is TRBJ2-2 and V is TRBV6-5; a possible D gene is TRBD2 (5 bases). The CDR3 covers 16 residues. Germline CDR1 and CDR2: MNHEY and SVGAGI. V was shortened by 1 base and J by 6 bases, with 15 bases between the two germline ends. In nucleotides, the CDR3 is TGTGCCAGCAGTTACTTCTCGGCCCGAGGGCCCGGGGAGCTGTTTTTT. Translated, it gives CASSYFSARGPGELFF.

This chain links TRBV19 with TRBJ2-1; 11 nucleotides line up with TRBD2. Germline V lookup: CDR1 LNHDA, CDR2 SQIVND (reference sequence). The CDR3 covers 17 residues. J was trimmed by 6 bases and V by 5 bases; bases with no gene match: 12. The CDR3 coding sequence is TGTGCCAGTAGTCGGGTCGGTAGCGGGGGGGCCAGCAATGAGCAGTTCTTC. This codes for CASSRVGSGGASNEQFF.

The chain is built from TRBV28 and TRBJ2-1; perhaps TRBD2 as D (6 bases). V dropped 6 bases and J dropped 3 bases, with 15 bases sitting between them. In germline, CDR1 is MDHEN, CDR2 SYDVKM. This CDR3 has 15 residues. CDR3 sequence: CASSISGILYNEQFF. The CDR3 DNA is TGTGCCAGCAGCATTAGCGGAATACTCTACAATGAGCAGTTCTTC.

The rearrangement joins TRBV10-1 to TRBJ1-5; 9 nucleotides match TRBD1. The CDR3 is 21 residues long. V shed 0 bases and J 5 bases; nucleotides not matched to a gene: 20. Germline values: CDR1 WNHNN, CDR2 SYGVQD (reference sequence). CDR3 nucleotides: TGCGCCAGCAGTGAGTCCCAGCGGACGAGGGGACAGGGACGGCGTCATCAGCCCCAGCATTTT. Translating gives CASSESQRTRGQGRRHQPQHF.

The chain carries TRBV7-2 and TRBJ1-4, with D tentatively TRBD1 (6 bases). The V gene lost 1 base and the J gene lost 10 bases, with 13 bases spanning the gap. Germline V CDR1 and CDR2: SGHTA, FQGNSA. The CDR3 is 14 residues long. The CDR3 region is CASSLGQAGAKLFF. The CDR3 DNA reads as TGTGCCAGCAGCTTAGGACAGGCTGGGGCAAAACTGTTTTTT.

This sequence joins TRBV6-6 and TRBJ1-2, with D perhaps matching TRBD1 (5 bases). Germline V gene lookup returns CDR1 MNHNY and CDR2 SVGAGI (reference sequence). The CDR3 runs 14 residues. The ends were cut back, 5 bases at V and 0 bases at J, with 10 bases in the middle. The DNA of the CDR3 is TGTGCCAGCAGTCGAACGACAGCTAACTATGGCTACACCTTC. Translated, it gives CASSRTTANYGYTF.

The rearrangement links TRBV4-1 to TRBJ2-5, with 7 nucleotides matching TRBD1. V was pared by 1 base and J by 3 bases, with 8 bases of the junction left unmatched. This CDR3 has 16 residues. Germline lookup yields CDR1 MGHRA and CDR2 YSYEKL. The CDR3 region is CASSQGAGTDKETQYF. Written as DNA, the CDR3 is TGCGCCAGCAGCCAAGGGGCCGGGACAGACAAAGAGACCCAGTACTTC.

This clone has a single count. The genes are TRBV6-6 and TRBJ1-2; TRBD1 is a possible D gene (6 bases). This CDR3 region has 16 residues. Trimming took 0 bases from V and 6 from J, leaving 17 bases between them. CDR1 and CDR2 (germline): MNHNY, SVGAGI (reference sequence). This CDR3 reads CASSYSPRHKGDGYTF. DNA of the CDR3: TGTGCCAGCAGTTACTCCCCGCGCCACAAGGGGGATGGCTACACCTTC.

This clone has more than one count but fewer than ten. The chain couples TRBV27 to TRBJ2-7; 12 nucleotides agree with TRBD2. The V segment lost 3 bases and the J segment 5 bases; nucleotides outside the gene matches: 5. This CDR3 comprises 15 residues. In germline, CDR1 is MNHEY, CDR2 SMNVEV (reference sequence). The chain's CDR3 is CASSFWRTSGDEQYF. The CDR3 region has the DNA TGTGCCAGCAGTTTCTGGAGGACTAGCGGGGACGAGCAGTACTTC.

This rearrangement joins TRBV20-1 to TRBJ2-1; D gene unclear. The CDR3 runs to 11 residues. The germline CDR1 and CDR2 sequences are DFQATT and SNEGSKA (reference sequence). V gave up 3 bases and J gave up 9 bases, with 9 bases separating them. This CDR3 is CSASGLVEQFF. The CDR3 nucleotides are TGCAGTGCTAGTGGGCTGGTTGAGCAGTTCTTC.